These 27 T cell receptor beta chains came from one sample sequenced in a study of T cell responses to AZD1222 COVID-19 vaccine. Produced via immunoSEQ multiplex PCR; TCRdb's table is partial and in-frame only. The sample has about 160,000 clones; roughly 90% are singletons. The sequenced sample was peripheral blood, obtained 28 days after the second AZD1222 dose. Source of these receptors: an adult who received the AZD1222 COVID-19 vaccine.

The V and J genes are TRBV12-3 or TRBV12-4 and TRBJ2-5; possibly TRBD1 or TRBD2 for D (6 bases each). This CDR3 spans 13 amino acids. The V and J ends lost 1 base and 6 bases respectively, with 9 bases between them. The CDR3 DNA is TGTGCCAGCAGTTTAGGGAGGGGGAAGACCCAGTACTTC. Its protein is CASSLGRGKTQYF.

V gene TRBV15 combines with J gene TRBJ1-1, with a possible D match to TRBD1 (6 bases). This CDR3 region has 19 residues. Between the trimmed V and J ends, which lost 0 bases and 3 bases, there was a span of 23 bases. Germline CDR1 LNHNV, CDR2 YYDKDF (reference sequence). The CDR3 here is CATSRDRSGWTVVDTEAFF. The CDR3 nucleotides read TGTGCCACCAGCAGAGATCGGAGTGGATGGACAGTGGTGGACACTGAAGCTTTCTTT. Variable domain in full (rest from reference TRBV15 and TRBJ1-1): DAMVIQNPRYQVTQFGKPVTLSCSQTLNHNVMYWYQQKSSQAPKLLFHYYDKDFNNEADTPDNFQSRRPNTSFCFLDIRSPGLGDTAMYLCATSRDRSGWTVVDTEAFFGQGTRLTVV.

This chain joins TRBV27 and TRBJ1-1; 7 nucleotides line up with TRBD1. Per the germline V gene, CDR1 is MNHEY and CDR2 is SMNVEV (reference sequence). With V trimmed by 7 bases and J by 4 bases, 6 bases remained unmatched. The CDR3 is 13 residues long. CDR3 coding DNA: TGTGCCAGCACCGAAAGGGGGCGCACTGAAGCTTTCTTT. Translating gives CASTERGRTEAFF.

The chain employs TRBV14 and TRBJ2-6; D remains unclear. The CDR3 has 14 residues. Germline lookup yields CDR1 SGHDN and CDR2 FVKESK. Deletions cut 6 bases from V and 0 bases from J, with 6 bases between. As DNA, the CDR3 is TGTGCCAGCAGTTTCATCTCTGGGGCCAACGTCCTGACTTTC. It is translated as CASSFISGANVLTF.

V usage is TRBV3-1 (or the pseudogene TRBV3-2) and J usage is TRBJ2-2; D uncertain. The V end lost 3 bases, the J end lost 6 bases, and 5 bases lay between the germline ends. This CDR3 comprises 12 residues. Germline CDR1 LGHDT, CDR2 YNNKEL (reference sequence). Here the CDR3 DNA reads TGTGCCAGCAGCCACAGGTCCGGGGAGCTGTTTTTT. The encoded protein is CASSHRSGELFF.

This chain links TRBV6-5 with TRBJ1-5; no firm D call. Germline lookup yields CDR1 MNHEY and CDR2 SVGAGI. Trimming removed 6 bases from V and 6 bases from J, with 9 bases in between. The length of the CDR3 is 12 residues. The chain's CDR3 is CASSLPGQPQHF. The CDR3 DNA sequence: TGTGCCAGCAGCCTACCCGGTCAGCCCCAGCATTTT.

The rearrangement joins TRBV2 to TRBJ2-1, with unresolved D. Trimming removed 7 bases at V and 4 bases at J, with 17 bases between. The CDR3 sequence is 15 residues long. Germline CDR1 SNHLY, CDR2 FYNNEI. The DNA of the CDR3 is TGTGCCAGCAAACCTGACCGACCCGCATACAATGAGCAGTTCTTC. Amino acid sequence: CASKPDRPAYNEQFF.

V and J are TRBV7-9 and TRBJ2-7; 7 positions agree with TRBD1. V shed 4 bases and J 1 base; nucleotides not matched to a gene: 4. CDR3 length: 14 residues. The germline CDR1 and CDR2 sequences are SEHNR and FQNEAQ (reference sequence). The CDR3 DNA reads TGTGCCAGCAGCTCGAGGGACAGATCCTACGAGCAGTACTTC. Its protein is CASSSRDRSYEQYF.

This clone has a handful of counts. The CDR3 DNA reads as TGTGCCAGCAGTGAGGACAGGGGGCAGGACGAGCAGTACTTC. Residues: CASSEDRGQDEQYF. The gene calls are TRBV2 and TRBJ2-7; TRBD1 agrees at 11 bases. The CDR3 sequence is 14 residues long. Germline assignment: CDR1 SNHLY and CDR2 FYNNEI. V trimming: 3 bases; J trimming: 5 bases; junction bases outside the gene matches: 3. Full variable domain (remainder filled in from reference TRBV2 and TRBJ2-7): EPEVTQTPSHQVTQMGQEVILRCVPISNHLYFYWYRQILGQKVEFLVSFYNNEISEKSEIFDDQFSVERPDGSNFTLKIRSTKLEDSAMYFCASSEDRGQDEQYFGPGTRLTVT.

CDR3 in DNA: TGTGCCAGCGAGACTCCCGGGCGGGGAAACACCATATATTTT. This codes for CASETPGRGNTIYF. J is TRBJ1-3 and V is TRBV6-5, with D hard to call. The CDR3 length is 14 residues. V was shortened by 8 bases and J by 4 bases, with 15 bases between the two germline ends. Germline-derived CDR1 and CDR2 are MNHEY and SVGAGI.

The chain employs TRBV5-1 and TRBJ1-1; D gene uncertain. Deletions cut 1 base from V and 6 bases from J, with 19 bases between. This CDR3 has 16 residues. Per the germline V gene, CDR1 is SGHRS and CDR2 is YFSETQ. CDR3 loop: CASSLRGEPNNPEAFF. CDR3 in DNA: TGCGCCAGCAGCTTGCGGGGAGAACCGAATAATCCTGAAGCTTTCTTT.

This chain joins TRBV7-2 and TRBJ1-5; 8 nucleotides align to TRBD1. The CDR3 runs 14 residues. V was pared by 5 bases and J by 5 bases, with 5 bases of the junction left unmatched. Germline assignment: CDR1 SGHTA and CDR2 FQGNSA. CDR3 amino acids: CASSLIQGDQPQHF. DNA for the CDR3: TGTGCCAGCAGCCTGATACAGGGGGATCAGCCCCAGCATTTT.

The CDR3, as DNA: TGCGCCAGCAGCACCGACACAGGCGGATCTTTGAACACTGAAGCTTTCTTT. This encodes CASSTDTGGSLNTEAFF. The rearrangement links TRBV4-1 to TRBJ1-1; the D gene is possibly TRBD1 (5 bases). The CDR3 covers 17 residues. With 5 bases removed from V and 0 bases from J, the gap between germline ends came to 19 bases. The germline CDR1 and CDR2 sequences are MGHRA and YSYEKL.

The genes are TRBV18 and TRBJ2-2; D possibly corresponds to TRBD2 (5 bases). This CDR3 spans 14 amino acids. Germline CDR1 is KGHSH and CDR2 is LQKENI. Trimming pared 9 bases from V and 7 bases from J, leaving 18 bases between. Here the CDR3 reads CASSREDGDGELFF. The CDR3 nucleotides are TGTGCCAGTTCCCGGGAAGATGGTGACGGGGAGCTGTTTTTT.

The chain uses TRBV6-6 and TRBJ1-5; D is uncertain. Trimming removed 6 bases from V and 0 bases from J, with 27 bases in between. This CDR3 spans 20 amino acids. Germline V gene lookup returns CDR1 MNHNY and CDR2 SVGAGI (reference sequence). The CDR3 DNA reads TGTGCCAGCAGCGATCTTGCAGGCGCGATCCGCAGGCGTAGCAATCAGCCCCAGCATTTT. Its protein product is CASSDLAGAIRRRSNQPQHF.

This chain connects TRBV2 to TRBJ1-1; D might be TRBD1 (6 bases). V was trimmed by 11 bases and J by 4 bases, leaving 11 bases between them. CDR3 length: 11 residues. In germline, CDR1 is SNHLY, CDR2 FYNNEI. CDR3 sequence: CAVQGGTEAFF. The CDR3 DNA reads TGTGCCGTACAGGGAGGCACTGAAGCTTTCTTT.

The chain uses TRBV7-3 and TRBJ2-2; D is unclear. This CDR3 region has 13 residues. Trimming took off 2 bases at V and 6 bases at J, with 7 bases between the two ends. Looked up from germline, CDR1 is SGHTA and CDR2 is FQGTGA. The CDR3 reads CASSLYGPGELFF. CDR3 DNA: TGTGCCAGCAGCTTATACGGACCCGGGGAGCTGTTTTTT.

This clone was observed once. The V call is TRBV6-5, the J call TRBJ2-2; no clear D. Per germline, CDR1 MNHEY and CDR2 SVGAGI. V shed 6 bases and J shed 6 bases, with 14 bases lying between them. This CDR3 spans 14 amino acids. CDR3 DNA sequence: TGTGCCAGCAGCCTAGGACCGTTGTCCGGGGAGCTGTTTTTT. It encodes CASSLGPLSGELFF.

V gene TRBV18 combines with J gene TRBJ2-7; D ambiguous. The V gene lost 6 bases and the J gene lost 7 bases, with 16 bases spanning the gap. Looked up from germline, CDR1 is KGHSH and CDR2 is LQKENI. There are 13 residues in the CDR3. The CDR3 bases are TGTGCCAGCTCGCCGGATACTTTGCGGGAGCAGTACTTC. It translates to CASSPDTLREQYF. Looking up the rest from reference TRBV18 and TRBJ2-7 gives the full variable domain: NAGVMQNPRHLVRRRGQEARLRCSPMKGHSHVYWYRQLPEEGLKFMVYLQKENIIDESGMPKERFSAEFPKEGPSILRIQQVVRGDSAAYFCASSPDTLREQYFGPGTRLTVT.

The V and J genes are TRBV14 and TRBJ1-2, with TRBD1 matching 7 bases. Germline V gene data show CDR1 as SGHDN and CDR2 as FVKESK. The length of the CDR3 is 13 residues. V lost 4 bases to trimming and J lost 3 bases; unmatched junction nucleotides: 2. The CDR3 protein is CASSPGGYYGYTF. CDR3 DNA sequence: TGTGCCAGCAGCCCAGGGGGGTACTATGGCTACACCTTC.

The rearrangement links TRBV7-2 to TRBJ2-1, with 11 nucleotides matching TRBD1. Germline assignment: CDR1 SGHTA and CDR2 FQGNSA. The CDR3 loop spans 15 amino acids. Unmatched junction bases numbered 6, after V lost 5 bases and J lost 6 bases. In DNA form, the CDR3 reads TGTGCCAGCAGCCCGGACAGGGGGCGCCTCAATGAGCAGTTCTTC. Protein: CASSPDRGRLNEQFF.

This clone is a singleton in its sample. The rearrangement joins TRBV7-2 to TRBJ2-1, with 7 nucleotides matching TRBD2. Germline V gene data show CDR1 as SGHTA and CDR2 as FQGNSA. This CDR3 is 15 amino acids long. V trimming: 4 bases; J trimming: 4 bases; junction bases outside the gene matches: 7. The CDR3 loop reads CASSSDWGGYNEQFF. CDR3 sequence (DNA): TGTGCCAGCAGCTCGGACTGGGGGGGTTACAATGAGCAGTTCTTC.

The chain employs TRBV7-9 and TRBJ2-3; D tentatively fits TRBD1 or TRBD2 (6 bases each). The CDR3 is made up of 14 amino acids. Germline CDR1 and CDR2: SEHNR and FQNEAQ (reference sequence). The germline V and J ends were trimmed by 1 base and 6 bases, with 11 bases remaining between them. CDR3 loop: CASSLDGGWDTQYF. The CDR3 DNA follows: TGTGCCAGCAGCTTAGACGGGGGCTGGGATACGCAGTATTTT.

This clone was counted a single time. This chain joins TRBV11-2 and TRBJ1-1, with TRBD1 as a possible D gene (5 bases). CDR1 and CDR2 (germline): SGHAT, FQNNGV. This CDR3 region has 14 residues. The ends were cut back, 0 bases at V and 5 bases at J, with 10 bases in the middle. This CDR3 reads CASSLDGAVTEAFF. As DNA, the CDR3 is TGTGCCAGCAGCTTAGATGGGGCTGTAACTGAAGCTTTCTTT.

This chain connects TRBV7-6 to TRBJ1-3; D perhaps matches TRBD1 (6 bases). Trimming stripped 6 bases from V and 0 bases from J, with 12 bases between. The CDR3 loop spans 15 amino acids. CDR1 and CDR2 (germline): SGHVS, FNYEAQ. In DNA form, the CDR3 reads TGTGCCAGCAGTCGGGACACTTTCTCTGGAAACACCATATATTTT. It encodes CASSRDTFSGNTIYF.

As to this clone: At one end the junction does not follow the germline gene, possibly because of a read error. The chain has TRBV6-1 and TRBJ1-2, with D perhaps matching TRBD1 (5 bases). From germline, CDR1 is MNHNS and CDR2 SASEGT. The CDR3 length is 13 residues. The CDR3 DNA reads as TGTGCCAGCAGCGAAGGGGCCGTCTATGGCTACACCTTC. Translated: CASSEGAVYGYTF.

A few counts support this clone. This chain links TRBV6-1 with TRBJ1-2, with 8 bases aligning to TRBD1. Unmatched junction bases numbered 14, after V lost 4 bases and J lost 1 base. The CDR3 totals 18 residues. CDR1 MNHNS and CDR2 SASEGT come from the germline V gene. In DNA, the CDR3 is TGTGCCAGCAGTGGAAGTGGAGGACAGGGCCCCTTTAACTATGGCTACACCTTC. This sequence encodes CASSGSGGQGPFNYGYTF.